Below are 23 T cell receptor beta chains sequenced from a single sample in a study of blood T cell repertoires in COVID-19. The protocol was immunoSEQ multiplex PCR, while the TCRdb copy is restricted to in-frame clones and leaves out a portion. Altogether over 200,000 clones are present, 70% to 90% being singletons, with the ten largest covering over 2%. Specimen: peripheral blood. All receptors derive from a man aged 25-45 years who had recovered from COVID-19.

The rearrangement uses TRBV19 and TRBJ2-3, with a tentative D call TRBD2 (6 bases). The CDR3 extends over 15 amino acids. V was trimmed by 5 bases and J by 1 base, leaving 13 bases between them. Germline V gene lookup returns CDR1 LNHDA and CDR2 SQIVND (reference sequence). In DNA form, the CDR3 reads TGTGCCAGTAGTTCGGAGGGGATCGGCACAGATACGCAGTATTTT. Amino acid sequence: CASSSEGIGTDTQYF. The whole variable domain, remainder taken from reference TRBV19 and TRBJ2-3, is DGGITQSPKYLFRKEGQNVTLSCEQNLNHDAMYWYRQDPGQGLRLIYYSQIVNDFQKGDIAEGYSVSREKKESFPLTVTSAQKNPTAFYLCASSSEGIGTDTQYFGPGTRLTVL.

This clone was found a few times. V and J are TRBV29-1 and TRBJ2-1; 9 nucleotides align to TRBD1. CDR3 size: 15 residues. Germline V gives CDR1 SQVTM, CDR2 ANQGSEA. The junction had 12 bases not matched to a gene; V was cut back by 6 bases and J by 6 bases. The CDR3 DNA reads TGCAGCGTGTGCACTCCCGGGACAGGGCTCAATGAGCAGTTCTTC. As protein: CSVCTPGTGLNEQFF.

The CDR3 DNA sequence: TGTGCCAGCAGCAAAGAATCGGACAGGGCGCTAGAAGAGCAGTACTTC. Its translation: CASSKESDRALEEQYF. The V and J genes are TRBV21-1 and TRBJ2-7; the table calls TRBD1, which could not be checked here. TRBV21-1 is marked as a pseudogene. The CDR3 length is 16 residues.

The rearrangement uses TRBV9 and TRBJ2-1, with 8 bases fitting TRBD2. CDR3 size: 17 residues. Germline trimming cut 0 bases from V and 8 bases from J; bases unmatched to any gene: 13. The germline V gene encodes CDR1 SGDLS and CDR2 YYNGEE. This chain's CDR3 is CASSVGAGAYPGDEQFF. DNA for the CDR3: TGTGCCAGCAGCGTAGGAGCGGGGGCTTACCCTGGGGATGAGCAGTTCTTC.

The CDR3 coding sequence is TGTGCCAGCAGCCCGGGACTAGCGGGGAGGTATGAGCAGTTCTTC. It is translated as CASSPGLAGRYEQFF. The J gene is TRBJ2-1, the V gene TRBV5-4; 13 bases map to TRBD2. The CDR3 is 15 residues long. Germline V CDR1 and CDR2: SGHNT, YYREEE (reference sequence). The V gene end was trimmed by 4 bases and the J gene end by 8 bases; junction bases not matched to a gene: 6.

The chain employs TRBV18 and TRBJ2-5; a possible D gene is TRBD1 (6 bases). Deletions cut 2 bases from V and 4 bases from J, with 14 bases between. The CDR3 has 15 amino acids. CDR1 and CDR2 from the germline V gene are KGHSH and LQKENI. CDR3 nucleotide sequence: TGTGCCAGCTCACCAACGGACAGCCAAATAGAGACCCAGTACTTC. Amino acid sequence: CASSPTDSQIETQYF.

J is TRBJ1-3 and V is TRBV28; D unresolved. Trimming took off 7 bases at V and 3 bases at J, with 7 bases between the two ends. The CDR3 length is 12 residues. The V gene's germline CDR1 is MDHEN and CDR2 SYDVKM. The CDR3 region is CASTSGGNTIYF. The CDR3 DNA sequence: TGTGCCAGCACCTCCGGTGGAAACACCATATATTTT.

The chain has TRBV18 and TRBJ2-7; the D gene is possibly TRBD1 (6 bases). Trimming stripped 5 bases from V and 3 bases from J, with 11 bases between. This CDR3 comprises 13 residues. Per the germline V gene, CDR1 is KGHSH and CDR2 is LQKENI. The CDR3 DNA reads as TGTGCCAGCTCAAACAGGGAAGTCTACGAGCAGTACTTC. It translates to CASSNREVYEQYF.

This chain connects TRBV3-1 (or the pseudogene TRBV3-2) to TRBJ2-1; 10 bases agree with TRBD2. The trim removed 7 bases at V and 5 bases at J, leaving 8 bases unmatched. The CDR3 runs to 15 residues. CDR1 is LGHDT and CDR2 is YNNKEL in the germline V gene (reference sequence). The CDR3: CASTLSGGPHNEQFF. The CDR3 DNA follows: TGTGCCAGCACCCTTAGCGGGGGGCCACACAATGAGCAGTTCTTC.

The rearrangement uses TRBV6-5 and TRBJ1-2, with 9 bases identical to TRBD1. The CDR3 contains 14 residues. The V gene end was trimmed by 0 bases and the J gene end by 7 bases; junction bases not matched to a gene: 3. Germline V lookup: CDR1 MNHEY, CDR2 SVGAGI. CDR3 protein: CASSYSSDRGGYTF. CDR3 DNA sequence: TGTGCCAGCAGTTACTCGTCGGACAGGGGTGGCTACACCTTC.

The V call is TRBV28, the J call TRBJ1-2; TRBD1 matches 7 bases. Germline lookup yields CDR1 MDHEN and CDR2 SYDVKM. The CDR3 is 14 residues long. The ends lost 4 bases at V and 8 bases at J; junction bases unmatched: 10. This CDR3 is CASSYSDRFDGYTF. The CDR3 bases are TGTGCCAGCAGTTATTCGGACAGGTTCGACGGCTACACCTTC.

A word on this clone: Within the sample, other DNA sequences also encode this same CDR3. V is TRBV4-3 and J is TRBJ2-4; D perhaps matches TRBD2 (5 bases). The V and J ends lost 0 bases and 8 bases respectively, with 11 bases between them. Germline CDR1 and CDR2: LGHNA and YSLEER. The length of the CDR3 is 14 residues. The CDR3 sequence: CASSQDRGSDIQYF. CDR3 in DNA: TGCGCCAGCAGCCAAGACCGGGGATCAGACATTCAGTACTTC.

The chain carries TRBV4-1 and TRBJ2-7, with 7 bases lining up with TRBD2. The CDR3 totals 12 residues. Germline trimming cut 4 bases from V and 6 bases from J; bases unmatched to any gene: 3. From germline, CDR1 is MGHRA and CDR2 YSYEKL. As DNA, the CDR3 is TGCGCCAGCAGCCCGGGGGGTGGCGAGCAGTACTTC. The encoded protein is CASSPGGGEQYF.

The chain links TRBV4-3 to TRBJ1-6; perhaps TRBD1 as D (5 bases). Trimming left V 0 bases short and J 8 bases short, with 8 bases between. In germline, CDR1 is LGHNA, CDR2 YSLEER. The CDR3 is made up of 14 amino acids. CDR3 region: CASSQEDRDSPLHF. In nucleotides, the CDR3 is TGCGCCAGCAGCCAAGAAGACAGAGATTCACCCCTCCACTTT.

CDR3 DNA: TGTGCCAGCAGCCATACGCTCCTACAGGACCACTATGGCTACACCTTC. It yields the protein CASSHTLLQDHYGYTF. The chain combines TRBV7-9 with TRBJ1-2; a weak D match, TRBD1 (5 bases). Germline V CDR1 and CDR2: SEHNR, FQNEAQ (reference sequence). CDR3 length equals 16 residues. V was cut by 5 bases and J by 3 bases, with 19 bases left in between.

This sequence joins TRBV9 and TRBJ1-3; D unresolved. The CDR3 length is 14 residues. Germline assignment: CDR1 SGDLS and CDR2 YYNGEE. V was pared by 2 bases and J by 7 bases, with 13 bases between. The CDR3, as DNA: TGTGCCAGCAGCGTTGCCCCGGCCGGGAACACCATATATTTT. Protein product: CASSVAPAGNTIYF. Full variable domain (rest looked up from reference TRBV9 and TRBJ1-3): DSGVTQTPKHLITATGQRVTLRCSPRSGDLSVYWYQQSLDQGLQFLIQYYNGEERAKGNILERFSAQQFPDLHSELNLSSLELGDSALYFCASSVAPAGNTIYFGEGSWLTVV.

The chain carries TRBV10-3 and TRBJ2-1; tentative D call: TRBD1 (5 bases). The germline V gene has CDR1 ENHRY and CDR2 SYGVKD. The CDR3 totals 14 residues. Trimming removed 2 bases from V and 10 bases from J, with 15 bases in between. CDR3 DNA sequence: TGTGCCATCAGTGAGGAACCCAGGGTCCCCGAGCAGTTCTTC. It is translated as CAISEEPRVPEQFF.

The V and J genes are TRBV30 and TRBJ2-5; tentatively, D is TRBD1 (6 bases). Trimming removed 2 bases at V and 5 bases at J, with 18 bases between. The CDR3 runs 15 residues. Per germline, CDR1 GTSNPN and CDR2 SVGIG (reference sequence). The CDR3 here is CAWSRDTSQRETQYF. In nucleotides, the CDR3 is TGTGCCTGGAGTCGGGACACTTCGCAACGGGAGACCCAGTACTTC. Using reference TRBV30 and TRBJ2-5 for the parts outside the CDR3, the full variable domain is SQTIHQWPATLVQPVGSPLSLECTVEGTSNPNLYWYRQAAGRGLQLLFYSVGIGQISSEVPQNLSASRPQDRQFILSSKKLLLSDSGFYLCAWSRDTSQRETQYFGPGTRLLVL.

The chain employs TRBV5-1 and TRBJ2-5; 9 bases agree with TRBD1. This CDR3 contains 16 residues. Germline V gene sequence: CDR1 SGHRS, CDR2 YFSETQ. V dropped 3 bases and J dropped 6; count of bases not matched to a gene: 12. CDR3 in DNA: TGCGCCAGCAGCTCAAACCTGGACAGGGGTTGGCAGACCCAGTACTTC. Its protein is CASSSNLDRGWQTQYF.

V usage is TRBV25-1 and J usage is TRBJ1-3; D might be TRBD1 (6 bases). Germline V gives CDR1 MGHDK, CDR2 SYGVNS. The CDR3 loop spans 15 amino acids. Trimming left V 3 bases short and J 8 bases short, with 17 bases between. The CDR3, as DNA: TGTGCCAGCAGTGATCTACAGGGTAGTGGTGACACCATATATTTT. Translated, it gives CASSDLQGSGDTIYF.

The J gene is TRBJ2-1, the V gene TRBV7-8, with 8 bases identical to TRBD1. CDR1 SGHVS and CDR2 FQNEAQ come from the germline V gene. Losses at the gene ends were 6 bases for V and 4 bases for J; bases not matched to a gene: 8. The length of the CDR3 is 15 residues. DNA of the CDR3: TGTGCCAGCAGTTTGGACAGGGTCGGTTACAATGAGCAGTTCTTC. It is translated as CASSLDRVGYNEQFF.

This chain joins TRBV7-9 and TRBJ1-2; tentatively, D is TRBD1 (6 bases). The length of the CDR3 is 14 residues. The germline gives CDR1 SEHNR, CDR2 FQNEAQ (reference sequence). Trimming shortened V by 2 bases and J by 2 bases, and 9 bases separated the two germline ends. CDR3 in amino acids: CASSLIGQNYGYTF. The CDR3 bases are TGTGCCAGCAGCTTAATAGGACAGAACTATGGCTACACCTTC.

CDR3 amino acids: CAWSVLGQGAGELFF. DNA for the CDR3: TGTGCCTGGAGTGTACTTGGTCAGGGGGCCGGGGAGCTGTTTTTT. The V call is TRBV30, the J call TRBJ2-2, with 7 bases lining up with TRBD1. V shed 0 bases, J shed 6 bases, and the junction held 7 bases outside the gene matches. The CDR3 is 15 residues long. Germline assignment: CDR1 GTSNPN and CDR2 SVGIG (reference sequence).